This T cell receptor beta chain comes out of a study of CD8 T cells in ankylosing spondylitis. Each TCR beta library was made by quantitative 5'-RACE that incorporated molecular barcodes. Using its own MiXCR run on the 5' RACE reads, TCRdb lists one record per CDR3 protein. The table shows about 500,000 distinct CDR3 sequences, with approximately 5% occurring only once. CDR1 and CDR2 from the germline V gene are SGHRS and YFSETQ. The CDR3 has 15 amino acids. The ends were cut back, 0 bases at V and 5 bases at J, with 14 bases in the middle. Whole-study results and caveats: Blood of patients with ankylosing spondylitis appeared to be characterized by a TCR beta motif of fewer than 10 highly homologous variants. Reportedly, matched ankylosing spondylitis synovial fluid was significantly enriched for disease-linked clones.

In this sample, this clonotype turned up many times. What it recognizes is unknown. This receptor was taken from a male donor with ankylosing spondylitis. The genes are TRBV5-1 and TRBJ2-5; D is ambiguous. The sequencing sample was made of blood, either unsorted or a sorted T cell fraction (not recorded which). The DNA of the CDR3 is TGCGCCAGCAGCTTGGGGGATCCGGCCTTGGAGACCCAGTACTTC. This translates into CASSLGDPALETQYF. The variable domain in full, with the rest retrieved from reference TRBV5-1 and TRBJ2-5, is KAGVTQTPRYLIKTRGQQVTLSCSPISGHRSVSWYQQTPGQGLQFLFEYFSETQRNKGNFPGRFSGRQFSNSRSEMNVSTLELGDSALYLCASSLGDPALETQYFGPGTRLLVL.